This T cell receptor beta chain was identified during a study of T cells after yellow fever vaccination. Study-wide results and caveats: Most primary-vaccination clones recurred post-booster (around 97% CD4, 88% CD8). From the bulk population, abundant clonotypes could contaminate and appear within FACS-sorted repertoires.

The V gene lost 8 bases and the J gene lost 1 base, with 15 bases spanning the gap. Germline V gene lookup returns CDR1 GTSNPN and CDR2 SVGIG (reference sequence). This CDR3 is 13 amino acids long. This clonotype was seen a few times. Its specificity is unknown. TCR cDNA, made by 5'RACE template switching, carried an added universal primer site and UMIs. TCRdb analysed the 5' RACE reads with MiXCR anew, one entry per CDR3 protein. The repertoire has under 600,000 distinct CDR3 sequences, approximately 15% of them found once; the top ten carry around an eighth. The source of this sequence is a man between 25 and 39 years old who received the YFV17D yellow fever vaccine. The chain uses TRBV30 and TRBJ2-7, with TRBD2 as a possible D gene (5 bases). Sample: PBMCs, taken on the day of the yellow fever booster vaccination. CDR3 DNA sequence: TGTGCCGGGGAGAGGGTCCCATCCTACGAGCAGTACTTC. It codes for CAGERVPSYEQYF.